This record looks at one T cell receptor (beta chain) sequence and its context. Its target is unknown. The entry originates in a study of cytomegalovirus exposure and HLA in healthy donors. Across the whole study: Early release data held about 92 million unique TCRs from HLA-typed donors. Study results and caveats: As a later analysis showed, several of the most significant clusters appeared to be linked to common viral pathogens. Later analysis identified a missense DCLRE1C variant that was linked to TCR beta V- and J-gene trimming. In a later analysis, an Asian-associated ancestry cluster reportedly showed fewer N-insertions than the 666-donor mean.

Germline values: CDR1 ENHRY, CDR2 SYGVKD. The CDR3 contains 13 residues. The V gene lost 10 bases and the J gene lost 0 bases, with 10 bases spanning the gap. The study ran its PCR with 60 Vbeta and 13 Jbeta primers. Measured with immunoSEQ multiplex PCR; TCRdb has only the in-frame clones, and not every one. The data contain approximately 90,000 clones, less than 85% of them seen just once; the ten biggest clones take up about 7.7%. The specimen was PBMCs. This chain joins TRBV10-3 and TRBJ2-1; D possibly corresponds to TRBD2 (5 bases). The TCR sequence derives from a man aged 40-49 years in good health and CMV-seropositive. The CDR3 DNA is TGTGCCACCGGAGGAATCTCCTACAATGAGCAGTTCTTC. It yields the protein CATGGISYNEQFF.